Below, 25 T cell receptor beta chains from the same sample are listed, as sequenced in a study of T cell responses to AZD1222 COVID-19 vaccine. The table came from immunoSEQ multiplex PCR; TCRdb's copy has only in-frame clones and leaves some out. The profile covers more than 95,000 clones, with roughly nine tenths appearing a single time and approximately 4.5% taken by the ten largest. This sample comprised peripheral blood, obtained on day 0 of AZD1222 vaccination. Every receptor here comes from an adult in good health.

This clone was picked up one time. In nucleotides, the CDR3 is TGTGCCAGCAGCTTAAGGGTGGGGCAGGGTGCTAACGAGCAGTACTTC. It is translated as CASSLRVGQGANEQYF. The gene calls are TRBV7-9 and TRBJ2-7, with TRBD1 as a possible D gene (5 bases). From germline, CDR1 is SEHNR and CDR2 FQNEAQ (reference sequence). This CDR3 is built from 16 residues. V lost 2 bases, J lost 5 bases, and 19 bases lay in between. Complete variable domain (other parts from reference TRBV7-9 and TRBJ2-7): DTGVSQNPRHKITKRGQNVTFRCDPISEHNRLYWYRQTLGQGPEFLTYFQNEAQLEKSRLLSDRFSAERPKGSFSTLEIQRTEQGDSAMYLCASSLRVGQGANEQYFGPGTRLTVT.

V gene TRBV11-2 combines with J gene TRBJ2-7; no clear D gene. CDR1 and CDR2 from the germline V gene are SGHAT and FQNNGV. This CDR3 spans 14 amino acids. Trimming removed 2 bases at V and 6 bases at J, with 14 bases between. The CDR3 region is CASSLSRSTSEQYF. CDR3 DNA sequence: TGTGCCAGCAGCTTATCCCGGTCGACTTCCGAGCAGTACTTC.

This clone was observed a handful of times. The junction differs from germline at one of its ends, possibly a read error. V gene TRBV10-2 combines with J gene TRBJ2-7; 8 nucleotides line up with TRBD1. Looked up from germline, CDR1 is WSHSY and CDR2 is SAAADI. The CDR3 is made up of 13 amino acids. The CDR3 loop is CASSIQGAYEQYF. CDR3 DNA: TGCGCCAGCAGTATCCAGGGGGCCTATGAGCAGTACTTC.

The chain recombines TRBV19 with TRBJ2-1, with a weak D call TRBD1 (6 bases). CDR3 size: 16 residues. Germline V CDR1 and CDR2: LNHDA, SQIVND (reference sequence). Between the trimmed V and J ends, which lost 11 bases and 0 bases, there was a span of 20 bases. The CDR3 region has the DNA TGTGCCGGAGCTGGTAGCAGGGGTCTCTCCTACAATGAGCAGTTCTTC. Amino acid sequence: CAGAGSRGLSYNEQFF.

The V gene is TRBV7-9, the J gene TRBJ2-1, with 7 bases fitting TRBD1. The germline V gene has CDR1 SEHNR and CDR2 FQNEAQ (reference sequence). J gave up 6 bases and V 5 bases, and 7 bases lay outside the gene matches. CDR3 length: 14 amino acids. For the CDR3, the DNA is TGTGCCAGCAGCGGGCACAGGGGTGGCAATGAGCAGTTCTTC. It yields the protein CASSGHRGGNEQFF.

As DNA, the CDR3 is TGTGCCATCCCCCTGGAGGACAGGGCCTACGAGCAGTACTTC. It encodes CAIPLEDRAYEQYF. The gene calls are TRBV6-5 and TRBJ2-7; 8 positions match TRBD1. The CDR3 has 14 residues. J lost 2 bases, V lost 10 bases, and 10 bases had no gene match. Germline-derived CDR1 and CDR2 are MNHEY and SVGAGI.

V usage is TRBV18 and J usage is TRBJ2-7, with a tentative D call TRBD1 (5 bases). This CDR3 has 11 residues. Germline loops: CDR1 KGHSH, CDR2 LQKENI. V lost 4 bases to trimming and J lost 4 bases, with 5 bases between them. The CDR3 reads CASSQGYEQYF. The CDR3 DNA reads TGTGCCAGCTCACAGGGGTACGAGCAGTACTTC.

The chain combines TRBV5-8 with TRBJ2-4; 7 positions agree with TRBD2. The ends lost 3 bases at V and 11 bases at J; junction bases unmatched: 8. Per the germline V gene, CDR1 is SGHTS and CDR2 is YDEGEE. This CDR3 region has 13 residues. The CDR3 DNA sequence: TGTGCCAGCAGCTATGTCAAGGGAGGGGTTCAGTACTTC. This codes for CASSYVKGGVQYF.

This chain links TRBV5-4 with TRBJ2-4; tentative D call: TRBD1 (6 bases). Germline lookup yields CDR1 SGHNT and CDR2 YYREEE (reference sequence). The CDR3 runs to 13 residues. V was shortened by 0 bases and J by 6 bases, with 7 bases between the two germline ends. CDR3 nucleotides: TGTGCCAGCAGCTTGGAGGGGGTAAACATTCAGTACTTC. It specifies CASSLEGVNIQYF.

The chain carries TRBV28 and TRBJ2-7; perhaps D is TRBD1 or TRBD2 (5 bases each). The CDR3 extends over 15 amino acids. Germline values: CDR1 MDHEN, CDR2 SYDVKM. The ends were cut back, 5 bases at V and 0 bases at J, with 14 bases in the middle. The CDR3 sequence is CASSPGTGSSYEQYF. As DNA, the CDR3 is TGTGCCAGCAGTCCTGGGACGGGTAGCTCCTACGAGCAGTACTTC.

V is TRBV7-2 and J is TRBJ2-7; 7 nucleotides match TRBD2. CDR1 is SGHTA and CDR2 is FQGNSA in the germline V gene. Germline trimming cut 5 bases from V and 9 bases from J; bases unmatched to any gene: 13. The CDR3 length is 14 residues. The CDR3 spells CASSPRTSEGWQYF. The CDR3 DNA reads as TGTGCCAGCAGCCCTCGGACTAGTGAAGGATGGCAGTACTTC.

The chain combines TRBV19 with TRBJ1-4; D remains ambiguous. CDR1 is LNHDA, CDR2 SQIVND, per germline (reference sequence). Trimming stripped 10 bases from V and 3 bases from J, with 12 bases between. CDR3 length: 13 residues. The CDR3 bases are TGTGCCACCAAAAGGCAGTCTAATGAAAAACTGTTTTTT. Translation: CATKRQSNEKLFF.

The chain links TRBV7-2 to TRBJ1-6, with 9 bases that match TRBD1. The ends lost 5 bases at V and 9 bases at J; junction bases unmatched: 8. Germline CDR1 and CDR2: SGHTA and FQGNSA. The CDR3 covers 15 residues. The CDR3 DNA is TGTGCCAGCAGCCCTGGGACAGGGAATAGTTCACCCCTCCACTTT. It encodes CASSPGTGNSSPLHF.

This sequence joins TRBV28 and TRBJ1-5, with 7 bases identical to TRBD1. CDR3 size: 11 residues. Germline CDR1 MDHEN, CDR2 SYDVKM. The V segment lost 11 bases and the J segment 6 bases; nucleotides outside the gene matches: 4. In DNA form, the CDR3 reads TGTGCCGTACAGGGGCCTCAGCCCCAGCATTTT. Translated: CAVQGPQPQHF.

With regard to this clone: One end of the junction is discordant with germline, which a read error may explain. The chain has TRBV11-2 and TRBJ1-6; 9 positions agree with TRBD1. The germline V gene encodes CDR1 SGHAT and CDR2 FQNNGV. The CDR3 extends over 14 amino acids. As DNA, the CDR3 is TGTGCCAGCAGCTCGGGACAGGGTGTTTCATCCCTCCACTTT. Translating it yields CASSSGQGVSSLHF.

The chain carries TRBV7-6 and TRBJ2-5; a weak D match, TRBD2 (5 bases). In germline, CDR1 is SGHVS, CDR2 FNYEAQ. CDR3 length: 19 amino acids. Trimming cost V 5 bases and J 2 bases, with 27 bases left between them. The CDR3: CASSRDGTAWWGVQETQYF. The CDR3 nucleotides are TGTGCCAGCAGCCGAGATGGCACGGCTTGGTGGGGAGTACAAGAGACCCAGTACTTC.

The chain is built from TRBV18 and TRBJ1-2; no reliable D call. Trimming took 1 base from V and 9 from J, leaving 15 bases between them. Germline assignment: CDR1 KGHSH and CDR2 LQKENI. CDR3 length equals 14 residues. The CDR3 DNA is TGTGCCAGCTCACCACTTTTTGAGGTTTTGAGCTACACCTTC. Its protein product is CASSPLFEVLSYTF.

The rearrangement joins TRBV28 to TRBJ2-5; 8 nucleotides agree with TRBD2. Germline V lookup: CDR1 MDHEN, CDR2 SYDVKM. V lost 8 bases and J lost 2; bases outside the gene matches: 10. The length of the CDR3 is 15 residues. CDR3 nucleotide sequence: TGTGCCAGCCCCCCGACAGCGGGAGAACAAGAGACCCAGTACTTC. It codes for CASPPTAGEQETQYF.

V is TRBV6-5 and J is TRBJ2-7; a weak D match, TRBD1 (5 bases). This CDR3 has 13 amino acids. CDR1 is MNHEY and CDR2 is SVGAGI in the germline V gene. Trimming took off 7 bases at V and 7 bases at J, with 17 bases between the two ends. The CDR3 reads CASIGQGSLEQYF. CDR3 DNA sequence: TGTGCCAGCATAGGGCAGGGCTCTCTGGAGCAGTACTTC.

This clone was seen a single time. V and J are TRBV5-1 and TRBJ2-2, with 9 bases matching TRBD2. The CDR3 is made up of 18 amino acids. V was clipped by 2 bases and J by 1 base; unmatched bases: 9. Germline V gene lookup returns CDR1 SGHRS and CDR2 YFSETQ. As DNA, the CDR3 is TGCGCCAGCAGCTTCCCGCTTTCAGCGGGGGGGAACACCGGGGAGCTGTTTTTT. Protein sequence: CASSFPLSAGGNTGELFF.

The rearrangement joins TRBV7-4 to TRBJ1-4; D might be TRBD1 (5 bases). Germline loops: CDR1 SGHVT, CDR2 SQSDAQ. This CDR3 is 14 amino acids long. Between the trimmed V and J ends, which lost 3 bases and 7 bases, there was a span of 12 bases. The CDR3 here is CASSFGGKGEKLFF. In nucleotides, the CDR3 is TGTGCCAGCAGCTTCGGGGGTAAGGGTGAAAAACTGTTTTTT. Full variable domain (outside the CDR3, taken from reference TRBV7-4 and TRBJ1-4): GAGVSQSPRYKVAKRGRDVALRCDSISGHVTLYWYRQTLGQGSEVLTYSQSDAQRDKSGRPSGRFSAERPERSVSTLKIQRTEQGDSAVYLCASSFGGKGEKLFFGSGTQLSVL.

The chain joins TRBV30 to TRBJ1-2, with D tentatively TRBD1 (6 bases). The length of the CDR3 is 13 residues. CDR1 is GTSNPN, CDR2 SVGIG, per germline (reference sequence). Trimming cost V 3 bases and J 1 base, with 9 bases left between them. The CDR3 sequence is CAWREDSNYGYTF. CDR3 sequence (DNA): TGTGCCTGGAGAGAGGACAGTAACTATGGCTACACCTTC.

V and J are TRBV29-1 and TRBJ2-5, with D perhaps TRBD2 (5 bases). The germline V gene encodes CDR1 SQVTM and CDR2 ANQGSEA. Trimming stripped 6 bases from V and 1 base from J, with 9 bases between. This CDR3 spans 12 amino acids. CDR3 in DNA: TGCAGCGTAGCGGCTACCCAAGAGACCCAGTACTTC. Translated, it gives CSVAATQETQYF.

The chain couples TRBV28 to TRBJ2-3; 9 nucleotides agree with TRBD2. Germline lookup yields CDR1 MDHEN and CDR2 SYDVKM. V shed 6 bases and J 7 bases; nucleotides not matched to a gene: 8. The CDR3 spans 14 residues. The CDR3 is CASSGGRGRNTQYF. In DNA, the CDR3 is TGTGCCAGCAGCGGCGGGAGGGGAAGGAATACGCAGTATTTT.

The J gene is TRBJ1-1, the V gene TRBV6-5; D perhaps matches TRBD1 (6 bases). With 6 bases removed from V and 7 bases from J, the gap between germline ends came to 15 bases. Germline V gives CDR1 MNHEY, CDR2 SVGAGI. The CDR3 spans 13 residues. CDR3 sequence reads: CASSRGQNGEAFF. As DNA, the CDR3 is TGTGCCAGCAGCCGCGGACAGAATGGTGAAGCTTTCTTT.